This note documents a single T cell receptor beta chain sequence. People with hyperthyroidism were aged 18 to 65 and newly diagnosed, under 2 months' duration. Amplification from RNA transcripts yielded the TCR beta CDR3 regions. Following a first-round RT-PCR that used HTBI primers, a second-round multiplex PCR was carried out. TCRdb processed the multiplex PCR reads anew with MiXCR; each CDR3 protein has one entry. The sample includes a few hundred thousand distinct CDR3 sequences, about 16% of them seen just once. Germline-derived CDR1 and CDR2 are SGHTS and YDEGEE. Trimming left V 4 bases short and J 2 bases short, with 10 bases between. This CDR3 has 13 amino acids. These data belong to a study of Graves' ophthalmopathy and Graves' hyperthyroidism.

The sequenced material came from peripheral blood. The gene calls are TRBV5-8 and TRBJ2-7; D is unclear. This receptor was identified in a woman aged 18-30 years with stable Graves' hyperthyroidism. CDR3 in amino acids: CASSPYGPYEQYF. DNA of the CDR3: TGTGCCAGCAGCCCATATGGACCCTACGAGCAGTACTTC. The full variable domain, completed using reference TRBV5-8 and TRBJ2-7, is EAGVTQSPTHLIKTRGQQATLRCSPISGHTSVYWYQQALGLGLQFLLWYDEGEERNRGNFPPRFSGRQFPNYSSELNVNALELEDSALYLCASSPYGPYEQYFGPGTRLTVT.